This TCR beta chain was profiled in a study of T cell changes during pregnancy in multiple sclerosis. Generated by immunoSEQ multiplex PCR, the TCRdb table keeps only in-frame clones and is missing some. The top ten clones hold approximately 1.5% of a sample with about 92,000 clones, about 92% of them seen once. CDR1 is MGHDK, CDR2 SYGVNS, per germline. V lost 3 bases and J 8 bases, leaving 16 bases between the germline ends. The CDR3 contains 14 residues. The source was peripheral blood, collected in the first trimester of pregnancy. The TCR was taken from a female donor with multiple sclerosis, enrolled in a pregnancy study. The chain carries TRBV25-1 and TRBJ1-2, with a tentative D call TRBD1 (5 bases). The DNA of the CDR3 is TGTGCCAGCAGTGATTCGGGGGGTTTGAGGGGCTACACCTTC. This gives the protein CASSDSGGLRGYTF.